This TCR beta chain emerged from a study of response to subunit inactivated influenza vaccine. This clonotype was counted a few times. Its antigen is not known. Trimming removed 5 bases at V and 4 bases at J, with 15 bases between. CDR1 and CDR2 from the germline V gene are MNHNS and SASEGT. The CDR3 totals 16 residues. Study conclusions and caveats: Authors suggested few new T cells are recruited by each seasonal influenza vaccination.

TCRdb fed the RT-PCR reads into MiXCR, producing one record per CDR3 protein. Here the sample spans 560,000 or so distinct CDR3 sequences, 7.6% being singletons. This specimen was PBMCs from blood, taken around 25 months after vaccination. The chain uses TRBV6-1 and TRBJ2-6; D is undetermined. This clonotype originated in a man between 50 and 69 years old who received an inactivated influenza vaccine. The CDR3 here is CASSRRISRGANVLTF. CDR3 DNA: TGTGCCAGCAGTAGGCGTATCTCGAGGGGGGCCAACGTCCTGACTTTC.